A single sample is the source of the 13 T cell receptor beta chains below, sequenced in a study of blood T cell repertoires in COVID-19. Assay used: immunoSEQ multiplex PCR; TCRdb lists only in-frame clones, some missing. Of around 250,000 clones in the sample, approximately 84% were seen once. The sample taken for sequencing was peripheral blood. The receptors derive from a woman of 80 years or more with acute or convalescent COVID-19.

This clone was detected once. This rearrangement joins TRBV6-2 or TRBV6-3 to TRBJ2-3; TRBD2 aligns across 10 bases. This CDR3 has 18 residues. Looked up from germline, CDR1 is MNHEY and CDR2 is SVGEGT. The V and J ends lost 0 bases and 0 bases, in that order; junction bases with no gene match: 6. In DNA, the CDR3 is TGTGCCAGCAGTTACTCGACTAGCGGGCCGCCTAGCACAGATACGCAGTATTTT. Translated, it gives CASSYSTSGPPSTDTQYF.

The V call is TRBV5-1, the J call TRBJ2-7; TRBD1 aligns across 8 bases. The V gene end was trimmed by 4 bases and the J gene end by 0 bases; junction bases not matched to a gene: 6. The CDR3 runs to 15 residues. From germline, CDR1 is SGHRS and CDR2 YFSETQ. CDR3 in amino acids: CASSRITGGSYEQYF. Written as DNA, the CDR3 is TGCGCCAGCAGCCGGATAACAGGGGGCTCCTACGAGCAGTACTTC.

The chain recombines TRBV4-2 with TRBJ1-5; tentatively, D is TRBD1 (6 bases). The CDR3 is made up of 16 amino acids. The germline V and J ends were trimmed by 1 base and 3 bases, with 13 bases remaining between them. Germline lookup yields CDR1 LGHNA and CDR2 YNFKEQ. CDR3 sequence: CASSQVEGGSNQPQHF. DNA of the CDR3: TGTGCCAGCAGCCAAGTCGAAGGGGGATCCAATCAGCCCCAGCATTTT.

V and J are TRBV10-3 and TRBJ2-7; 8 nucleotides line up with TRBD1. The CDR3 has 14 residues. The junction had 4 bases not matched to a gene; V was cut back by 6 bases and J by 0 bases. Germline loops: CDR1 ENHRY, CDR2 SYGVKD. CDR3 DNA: TGTGCCATCAGCCAGGGGGCCCTCTCCTACGAGCAGTACTTC. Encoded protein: CAISQGALSYEQYF.

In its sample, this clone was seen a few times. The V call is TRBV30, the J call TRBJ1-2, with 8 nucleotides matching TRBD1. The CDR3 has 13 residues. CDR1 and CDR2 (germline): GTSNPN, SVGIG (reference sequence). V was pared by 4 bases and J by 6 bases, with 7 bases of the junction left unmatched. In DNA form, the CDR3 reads TGTGCCTGGAAAAGGACAGGGTTCCATGGCTACACCTTC. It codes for CAWKRTGFHGYTF.

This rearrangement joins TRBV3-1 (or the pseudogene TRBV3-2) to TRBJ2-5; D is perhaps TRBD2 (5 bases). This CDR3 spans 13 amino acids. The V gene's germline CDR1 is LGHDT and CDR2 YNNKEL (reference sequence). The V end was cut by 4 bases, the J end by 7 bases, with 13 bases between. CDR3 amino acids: CASSLLGIGTQYF. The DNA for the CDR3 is TGTGCCAGCAGCCTACTAGGGATCGGGACCCAGTACTTC.

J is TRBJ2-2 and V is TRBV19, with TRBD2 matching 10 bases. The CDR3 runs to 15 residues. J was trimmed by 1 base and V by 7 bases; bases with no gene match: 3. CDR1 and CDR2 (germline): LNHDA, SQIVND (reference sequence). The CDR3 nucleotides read TGTGCCAGTATCTCTAGCGGGAGGAACACCGGGGAGCTGTTTTTT. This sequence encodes CASISSGRNTGELFF.

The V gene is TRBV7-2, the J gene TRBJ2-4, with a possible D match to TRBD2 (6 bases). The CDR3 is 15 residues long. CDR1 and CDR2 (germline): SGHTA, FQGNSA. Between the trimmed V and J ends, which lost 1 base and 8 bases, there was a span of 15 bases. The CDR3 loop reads CASSLGPGLGDIQYF. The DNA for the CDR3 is TGTGCCAGCAGCTTAGGCCCGGGACTGGGAGACATTCAGTACTTC.

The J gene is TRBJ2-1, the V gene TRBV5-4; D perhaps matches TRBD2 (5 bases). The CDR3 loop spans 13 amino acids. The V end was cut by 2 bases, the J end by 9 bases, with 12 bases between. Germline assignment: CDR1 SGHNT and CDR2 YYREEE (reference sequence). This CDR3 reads CASSFRGTGEQFF. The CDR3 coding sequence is TGTGCCAGCAGCTTCCGGGGTACGGGTGAGCAGTTCTTC.

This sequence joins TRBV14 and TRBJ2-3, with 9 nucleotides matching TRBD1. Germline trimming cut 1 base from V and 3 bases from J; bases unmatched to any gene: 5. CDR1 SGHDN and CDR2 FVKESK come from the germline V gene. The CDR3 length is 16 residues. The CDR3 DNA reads TGTGCCAGCAGCCAAGGGACAGGGGATTGGACAGATACGCAGTATTTT. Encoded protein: CASSQGTGDWTDTQYF.

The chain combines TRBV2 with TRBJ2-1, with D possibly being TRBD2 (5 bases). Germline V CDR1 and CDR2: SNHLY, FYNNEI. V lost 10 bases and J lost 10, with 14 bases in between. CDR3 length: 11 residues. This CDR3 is CATPGETEQFF. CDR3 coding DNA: TGTGCCACCCCCGGGGAGACAGAGCAGTTCTTC.

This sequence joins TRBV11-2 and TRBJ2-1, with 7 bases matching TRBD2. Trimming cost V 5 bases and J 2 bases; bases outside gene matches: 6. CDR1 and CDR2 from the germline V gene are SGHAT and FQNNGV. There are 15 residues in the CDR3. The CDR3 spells CASSPQSGTYNEQFF. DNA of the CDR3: TGTGCCAGCAGCCCCCAAAGCGGGACCTACAATGAGCAGTTCTTC.

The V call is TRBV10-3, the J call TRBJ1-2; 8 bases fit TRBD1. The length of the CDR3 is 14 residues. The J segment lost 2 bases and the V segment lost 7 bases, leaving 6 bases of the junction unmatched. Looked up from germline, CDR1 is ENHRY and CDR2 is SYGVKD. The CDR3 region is CAIKAQGENYGYTF. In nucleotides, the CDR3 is TGTGCCATCAAGGCACAGGGGGAAAACTATGGCTACACCTTC.